The subject of this entry is one TCR beta chain. The sample originates from a study of Graves' ophthalmopathy and Graves' hyperthyroidism. Germline values: CDR1 SEHNR, CDR2 FQNEAQ (reference sequence). This CDR3 contains 14 residues. The V gene end was trimmed by 3 bases and the J gene end by 7 bases; junction bases not matched to a gene: 5. From RNA, the CDR3 regions of TCR beta chains were amplified and sequenced. HTBI primers were employed in first-round RT-PCR, then a second-round multiplex PCR followed. MiXCR was run by TCRdb on the multiplex PCR reads, yielding one entry per CDR3 protein. The data show some 750,000 distinct CDR3 sequences, 40% seen once.

J is TRBJ2-5 and V is TRBV7-9; 10 bases align to TRBD1. The clonotype was recovered from an adult man with Graves' ophthalmopathy. Sequenced input: peripheral blood. Here the CDR3 DNA reads TGTGCCAGCAGCTTGGGACAGGGGATATCGACCCAGTACTTC. Residues: CASSLGQGISTQYF.